A selection of T cell receptor beta chains follows, all from one sample in a study of cytomegalovirus exposure and HLA in healthy donors. TCRdb keeps only in-frame clones here, not all; method: immunoSEQ multiplex PCR. The sample consists of some 130,000 clones, about 74% of them appearing once. Sequencing used PBMCs. The receptors were gathered from a woman in her 50s in good health and CMV-seropositive. The CDR3 runs from the conserved cysteine through the conserved F or W. The order of the fields is clone size, V gene, J gene, D gene, CDR3 DNA, CDR3 protein. A D gene is named only where the DNA matches it firmly. Clone size is not always given. Where it is, it says once, few, many or a class for expanded clones.

size: once
V: TRBV11-2
J: TRBJ1-4
D: NA
DNA: TGTGCCAGCAGCCCTAATTGGCAGGGCCAACAACTGTTTTTT
CDR3: CASSPNWQGQQLFF

size: NA
V: TRBV5-6
J: TRBJ1-2
D: TRBD1
DNA: TGTGCCAGCAGCTATCCCGGGACAGGGGGTATCAGCTATGGCTACACCTTC
CDR3: CASSYPGTGGISYGYTF

size: once
V: TRBV11-2
J: TRBJ2-5
D: TRBD2
DNA: TGTGCCAGCAGCTTAGGCCAGGGACTAGCGGGGGGGCGGTTGGAGACCCAGTACTTC
CDR3: CASSLGQGLAGGRLETQYF

size: few
V: TRBV2
J: TRBJ1-1
D: NA
DNA: TGTGCCAGCAGTGTTCCGAACAGGGACACTGAAGCTTTCTTT
CDR3: CASSVPNRDTEAFF

size: NA
V: TRBV6-5
J: TRBJ2-7
D: TRBD1
DNA: TGTGCCAGCAGTTTACCGGGACAGGGAAAGCACGAGCAGTACTTC
CDR3: CASSLPGQGKHEQYF

size: NA
V: TRBV18
J: TRBJ2-5
D: TRBD2
DNA: TGTGCCAGCTCCCCCCTCCGGGGGGGGTTCAGAGAGACCCAGTACTTC
CDR3: CASSPLRGGFRETQYF

size: NA
V: TRBV28
J: TRBJ2-3
D: NA
DNA: TGTGCCAGCAGTTTATGGTTGAACCCTGAAGGGGGTAGCACAGATACGCAGTATTTT
CDR3: CASSLWLNPEGGSTDTQYF

size: NA
V: TRBV6-1
J: TRBJ1-4
D: NA
DNA: TGTGCCAGCAGGGAGGGTCGGACCCGGGGGCTGTTTTTT
CDR3: CASREGRTRGLFF

size: few
V: TRBV6-4
J: TRBJ2-3
D: TRBD2
DNA: TGTGCCAGCAGTGACACTAGCGGGGGGGCAGATACGCAGTATTTT
CDR3: CASSDTSGGADTQYF

size: NA
V: TRBV6-6
J: TRBJ1-3
D: TRBD1
DNA: TGTGCCAGCGGAGGACAGGGGACCTCTGGAAACACCATATATTTT
CDR3: CASGGQGTSGNTIYF

size: NA
V: TRBV29-1
J: TRBJ1-1
D: TRBD1
DNA: TGCAGCGCTGGTGGAGGGACAGGGAAAGGTGAAGCTTTCTTT
CDR3: CSAGGGTGKGEAFF

size: NA
V: TRBV5-5
J: TRBJ2-3
D: NA
DNA: TGTGCCAGCAGCTCGACGGGTTACTCAGCAGATACGCAGTATTTT
CDR3: CASSSTGYSADTQYF

size: NA
V: TRBV18
J: TRBJ2-7
D: TRBD2
DNA: TGTGCCAGCTCACCCCTCGTGGGAGGGAACGAGCAGTACTTC
CDR3: CASSPLVGGNEQYF

size: once
V: TRBV19
J: TRBJ1-5
D: TRBD1
DNA: TGTGCCAGTAGTATGACCGGGACAGGCAATCAGCCCCAGCATTTT
CDR3: CASSMTGTGNQPQHF

size: NA
V: TRBV11-1
J: TRBJ2-1
D: TRBD1
DNA: TGTGCCAGCAGCCACTGGGGACAGGGGAACAATGAGCAGTTCTTC
CDR3: CASSHWGQGNNEQFF

size: NA
V: TRBV6-6
J: TRBJ2-7
D: TRBD1
DNA: TGTGCCAGCACCCGCGGGACAGGGATCTACGAGCAGTACTTC
CDR3: CASTRGTGIYEQYF

size: NA
V: TRBV7-6
J: TRBJ2-4
D: NA
DNA: TGTGCCAGCAGCGAGTCCCTAGCCAAAAACATTCAGTACTTC
CDR3: CASSESLAKNIQYF

size: NA
V: TRBV5-1
J: TRBJ2-7
D: TRBD1
DNA: TGCGCCAGCAGCCATGGACAGGGATGGGCCTACGAGCAGTACTTC
CDR3: CASSHGQGWAYEQYF

size: NA
V: TRBV4-1
J: TRBJ2-7
D: TRBD1
DNA: TGCGCCAGCAGCCGCCTCCGGGACAGCCTTTACGAGCAGTACTTC
CDR3: CASSRLRDSLYEQYF

size: NA
V: TRBV5-6
J: TRBJ2-2
D: NA
DNA: TGTGCCAGCAGCTTGGACAGACAAGCGAACACCGGGGAGCTGTTTTTT
CDR3: CASSLDRQANTGELFF

size: NA
V: TRBV19
J: TRBJ1-4
D: NA
DNA: TGTGCCAGTAGTCTCTCGGGTGAAAAGCTGTTTTTT
CDR3: CASSLSGEKLFF

size: NA
V: TRBV5-1
J: TRBJ2-5
D: NA
DNA: TGCGCCAGCAGCTTGGGGGGCCCCCGGGAGACCCAGTACTTC
CDR3: CASSLGGPRETQYF

size: NA
V: TRBV9
J: TRBJ2-1
D: TRBD2
DNA: TGTGCCAGCAGCGGTAAGGGACTAGCGGGGAATGAGCAGTTCTTC
CDR3: CASSGKGLAGNEQFF

size: NA
V: TRBV5-6
J: TRBJ1-2
D: NA
DNA: TGTGCCAGCAGCCCCTTTGGGAGAGTGTATGGCTACACCTTC
CDR3: CASSPFGRVYGYTF

size: NA
V: TRBV18
J: TRBJ2-1
D: TRBD2
DNA: TGTGCCAGCTGGAACGGGGGGGCTTTGAGAAATGAGCAGTTCTTC
CDR3: CASWNGGALRNEQFF

size: NA
V: TRBV5-6
J: TRBJ2-7
D: NA
DNA: TGTGCCAGCAGCGCCCCAGGAGGAGCCTACGAGCAGTACTTC
CDR3: CASSAPGGAYEQYF

size: few
V: TRBV7-2
J: TRBJ1-1
D: NA
DNA: TGTGCCAGCAGCTTAGCCTACTCGAACACTGAAGCTTTCTTT
CDR3: CASSLAYSNTEAFF

size: NA
V: TRBV30
J: TRBJ2-1
D: NA
DNA: TGTGCCTGCTCAACAGGGTCTGAGCAGTTCTTC
CDR3: CACSTGSEQFF

size: NA
V: TRBV5-1
J: TRBJ1-2
D: NA
DNA: TGCGCCAGCAGCTTGGGCGTGGTCCAGGGGTTAAATGGCTACACCTTC
CDR3: CASSLGVVQGLNGYTF

size: NA
V: TRBV4-1
J: TRBJ1-2
D: NA
DNA: TGCGCCAGCAGCCAAGAGGGCCGGATCCACTATGGCTACACCTTC
CDR3: CASSQEGRIHYGYTF

size: NA
V: TRBV6-6
J: TRBJ2-1
D: TRBD2
DNA: TGTGCCAGCAGTTCCCCTGGGACTAGCGAGGCCCCGGAGCAGTTCTTC
CDR3: CASSSPGTSEAPEQFF

size: NA
V: TRBV6-1
J: TRBJ2-3
D: NA
DNA: TGTGCCGGAACGGGGACACTTGCCACAGATACGCAGTATTTT
CDR3: CAGTGTLATDTQYF